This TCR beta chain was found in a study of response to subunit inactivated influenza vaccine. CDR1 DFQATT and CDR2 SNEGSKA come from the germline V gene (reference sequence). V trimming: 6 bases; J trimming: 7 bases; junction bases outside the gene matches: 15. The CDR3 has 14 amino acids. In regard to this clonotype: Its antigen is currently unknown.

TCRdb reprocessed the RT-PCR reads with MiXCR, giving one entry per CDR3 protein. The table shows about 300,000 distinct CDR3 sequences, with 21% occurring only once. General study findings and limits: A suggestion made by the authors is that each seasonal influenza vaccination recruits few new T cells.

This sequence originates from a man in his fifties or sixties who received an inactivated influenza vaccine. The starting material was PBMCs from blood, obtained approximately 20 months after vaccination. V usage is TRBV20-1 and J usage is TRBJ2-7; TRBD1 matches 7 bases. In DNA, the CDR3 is TGCAGTGCCAGATTCGGGACAGCTCCTAATGAGCAGTACTTC. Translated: CSARFGTAPNEQYF.